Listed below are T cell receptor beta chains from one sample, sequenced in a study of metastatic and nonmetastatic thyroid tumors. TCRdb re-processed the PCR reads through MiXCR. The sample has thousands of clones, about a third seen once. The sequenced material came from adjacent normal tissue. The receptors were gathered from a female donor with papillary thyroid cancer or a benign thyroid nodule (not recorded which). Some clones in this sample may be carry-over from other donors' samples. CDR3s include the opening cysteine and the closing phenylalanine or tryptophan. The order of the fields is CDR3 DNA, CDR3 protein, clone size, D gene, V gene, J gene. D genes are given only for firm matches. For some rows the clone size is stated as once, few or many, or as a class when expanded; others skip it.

CDR3nt: TGTGCCACCAGTGATAACTCCAAGGCCTCACCCCTCCACTTT
CDR3aa: CATSDNSKASPLHF
abundance: .
d_gene: .
v_gene: TRBV24-1
j_gene: TRBJ1-6

CDR3nt: TGTGCCAGCAGTGGAGCGGACAGGCTCGACTCCTACGAGCAGTACTTC
CDR3aa: CASSGADRLDSYEQYF
abundance: .
d_gene: TRBD1
v_gene: TRBV2
j_gene: TRBJ2-7

CDR3nt: TGTGCCAGCAGTTCCCAAGCGGGAGAGCACAATGAGCAGTTCTTC
CDR3aa: CASSSQAGEHNEQFF
abundance: few
d_gene: TRBD2
v_gene: TRBV6-5
j_gene: TRBJ2-1

CDR3nt: TGTGCCAGCAGTTTAGGAGCCGCGAACACTGAAGCTTTCTTT
CDR3aa: CASSLGAANTEAFF
abundance: large
d_gene: .
v_gene: TRBV12-3/TRBV12-4
j_gene: TRBJ1-1

CDR3nt: TGTGCCAGCAGCTTAACCGGGGAGCTGTTTTTT
CDR3aa: CASSLTGELFF
abundance: few
d_gene: .
v_gene: TRBV7-9
j_gene: TRBJ2-2

CDR3nt: TGCAGTGCTAGAGGTCCCAACACCGGGGAGCTGTTTTTT
CDR3aa: CSARGPNTGELFF
abundance: few
d_gene: .
v_gene: TRBV20-1
j_gene: TRBJ2-2

CDR3nt: TGTGCCAGCAGCCGGGCAGGGAGCAATCAGCCCCAGCATTTT
CDR3aa: CASSRAGSNQPQHF
abundance: few
d_gene: .
v_gene: TRBV11-2
j_gene: TRBJ1-5

CDR3nt: TGTGCCAGCAGCTTGAGTTGGACTGGCTCCTACGAGCAGTACTTC
CDR3aa: CASSLSWTGSYEQYF
abundance: .
d_gene: .
v_gene: TRBV7-2
j_gene: TRBJ2-7

CDR3nt: TGTGCCAGCAGCTTAGGATCGGGTTTACAGGGTGAAGCTTTCTTT
CDR3aa: CASSLGSGLQGEAFF
abundance: .
d_gene: .
v_gene: TRBV7-2
j_gene: TRBJ1-1

CDR3nt: TGTGCCAGCAGTCTGACGGGAGGCGAGCAGTACTTC
CDR3aa: CASSLTGGEQYF
abundance: .
d_gene: TRBD2
v_gene: TRBV12-3/TRBV12-4
j_gene: TRBJ2-7

CDR3nt: TGTGCCGGCAGTTTATATGCGGGGAGCGGGTACTACGAGCAGTACTTC
CDR3aa: CAGSLYAGSGYYEQYF
abundance: .
d_gene: .
v_gene: TRBV27
j_gene: TRBJ2-7

CDR3nt: TGTGCCAGCAGCTTATTCCTTGGACAGGGCAATCAGCCCCAGCATTTT
CDR3aa: CASSLFLGQGNQPQHF
abundance: .
d_gene: TRBD1
v_gene: TRBV7-8
j_gene: TRBJ1-5

CDR3nt: TGTGCCAGCAGCTCACCGGGACTAGGTATCCGTGAGCAGTTCTTC
CDR3aa: CASSSPGLGIREQFF
abundance: .
d_gene: TRBD2
v_gene: TRBV9
j_gene: TRBJ2-1

CDR3nt: TGTGCTAGCAGCCTATCCGGGACTGAGGGCGAGCAGTACTTC
CDR3aa: CASSLSGTEGEQYF
abundance: .
d_gene: .
v_gene: TRBV7-7
j_gene: TRBJ2-7

CDR3nt: TGTGCCAGCAGACCTCCCGGGGCTAGCGGGATCCCGGGGGACGGGGAGCTGTTTTTT
CDR3aa: CASRPPGASGIPGDGELFF
abundance: once
d_gene: .
v_gene: TRBV21-1
j_gene: TRBJ2-2

CDR3nt: TGTGCCATCAGGGAGGGACAGGGGGGCACAGATACGCAGTATTTT
CDR3aa: CAIREGQGGTDTQYF
abundance: .
d_gene: TRBD1
v_gene: TRBV10-3
j_gene: TRBJ2-3

CDR3nt: TGCGCCAGCAGCGACGCGGGGACAGATACGCAGTATTTT
CDR3aa: CASSDAGTDTQYF
abundance: .
d_gene: .
v_gene: TRBV10-1
j_gene: TRBJ2-3

CDR3nt: TGTGACACAGCGTCCTACAATGAGCAGTTCTTC
CDR3aa: CDTASYNEQFF
abundance: .
d_gene: .
v_gene: TRBV6-1
j_gene: TRBJ2-1

CDR3nt: TGTGCCAGCAGCCTAGAGGTTACCGGCTACACCTTC
CDR3aa: CASSLEVTGYTF
abundance: .
d_gene: .
v_gene: TRBV5-6
j_gene: TRBJ1-2

CDR3nt: TGTGCCAGCAGCCAACAGGGGGTGTCCTATAATTCACCCCTCCACTTT
CDR3aa: CASSQQGVSYNSPLHF
abundance: .
d_gene: TRBD1
v_gene: TRBV11-2
j_gene: TRBJ1-6

CDR3nt: TGTGCCAGCAGCTACGGGCCGGAGGCCGAGCAGTACTTC
CDR3aa: CASSYGPEAEQYF
abundance: few
d_gene: .
v_gene: TRBV7-2
j_gene: TRBJ2-7

CDR3nt: TGCAGCGTTGTTGCGGGAGCCCTTCTTGACGAGCAGTACTTC
CDR3aa: CSVVAGALLDEQYF
abundance: .
d_gene: TRBD2
v_gene: TRBV29-1
j_gene: TRBJ2-7

CDR3nt: TGTGCCACCGTTAATGCGGGTGGGGACACAGATACGCAGTATTTT
CDR3aa: CATVNAGGDTDTQYF
abundance: .
d_gene: .
v_gene: TRBV7-9
j_gene: TRBJ2-3

CDR3nt: TGTGCCATCAGTGAGTCGAGGGGCGGGAGTGAGACCCAGTACTTC
CDR3aa: CAISESRGGSETQYF
abundance: medium-sized
d_gene: TRBD2
v_gene: TRBV10-3
j_gene: TRBJ2-5

CDR3nt: TGTGCCGCCGCGACTAGCGCGAGCTCCTACGAGCAGTACTTC
CDR3aa: CAAATSASSYEQYF
abundance: .
d_gene: TRBD2
v_gene: TRBV18
j_gene: TRBJ2-7

CDR3nt: TGCAGTGCATGGATAGCGGGGAGATCATACAATGAGCAGTTCTTC
CDR3aa: CSAWIAGRSYNEQFF
abundance: .
d_gene: TRBD2
v_gene: TRBV20-1
j_gene: TRBJ2-1

CDR3nt: TGTGCCAGCAGTGACGGAAGGGTCCTCCCGGGCGAGCAGTACTTC
CDR3aa: CASSDGRVLPGEQYF
abundance: .
d_gene: .
v_gene: TRBV2
j_gene: TRBJ2-7

CDR3nt: TGTGCCAGCAGTTACGCATCTGGAATGACAGCCCCAACTAATGAAAAACTGTTTTTT
CDR3aa: CASSYASGMTAPTNEKLFF
abundance: .
d_gene: .
v_gene: TRBV6-5
j_gene: TRBJ1-4

CDR3nt: TGCAGTGCTCCAAATCCCGGGACTAGCGGGAGTGTCTACGAGCAGTACTTC
CDR3aa: CSAPNPGTSGSVYEQYF
abundance: .
d_gene: TRBD2
v_gene: TRBV20-1
j_gene: TRBJ2-7

CDR3nt: TGCAGTGCTGCCGACAGGGTTAACACTGAAGCTTTCTTT
CDR3aa: CSAADRVNTEAFF
abundance: .
d_gene: TRBD1
v_gene: TRBV20-1
j_gene: TRBJ1-1

CDR3nt: TGTGCCAGCAGTTACGCGGGAGGGCCTAACGAGCAGTACTTC
CDR3aa: CASSYAGGPNEQYF
abundance: few
d_gene: TRBD2
v_gene: TRBV6-5
j_gene: TRBJ2-7

CDR3nt: TGTGCCAGCGCCGTTTTGGGCAGGGGTTTGTATTTT
CDR3aa: CASAVLGRGLYF
abundance: large
d_gene: .
v_gene: TRBV27
j_gene: TRBJ2-3